In this sample, the clone carrying this T cell receptor beta chain turned up many times. Its antigen is undetermined. TCRdb recomputed calls from the reads with MiXCR, one row per CDR3 protein. The sample lists about a million distinct CDR3 sequences; around 32% were seen once. The entry originates in a study of T cell repertoires in cytomegalovirus infection. Germline lookup yields CDR1 SEHNR and CDR2 FQNEAQ (reference sequence). V shed 5 bases and J 0 bases; nucleotides not matched to a gene: 5. The CDR3 is 16 amino acids. Specimen: cultured CD8+ T cells from PBMCs, collected from culture after CMV antigen stimulation. The chain joins TRBV7-9 to TRBJ2-4; 9 positions match TRBD2. The receptor's source is a human donor in good health (CMV status not recorded). Some clones in this sample may be carry-over from other donors' samples. The CDR3 is CASSPSSGVAKNIQYF. The CDR3 nucleotides are TGTGCCAGCAGCCCCTCTAGCGGGGTAGCCAAAAACATTCAGTACTTC.